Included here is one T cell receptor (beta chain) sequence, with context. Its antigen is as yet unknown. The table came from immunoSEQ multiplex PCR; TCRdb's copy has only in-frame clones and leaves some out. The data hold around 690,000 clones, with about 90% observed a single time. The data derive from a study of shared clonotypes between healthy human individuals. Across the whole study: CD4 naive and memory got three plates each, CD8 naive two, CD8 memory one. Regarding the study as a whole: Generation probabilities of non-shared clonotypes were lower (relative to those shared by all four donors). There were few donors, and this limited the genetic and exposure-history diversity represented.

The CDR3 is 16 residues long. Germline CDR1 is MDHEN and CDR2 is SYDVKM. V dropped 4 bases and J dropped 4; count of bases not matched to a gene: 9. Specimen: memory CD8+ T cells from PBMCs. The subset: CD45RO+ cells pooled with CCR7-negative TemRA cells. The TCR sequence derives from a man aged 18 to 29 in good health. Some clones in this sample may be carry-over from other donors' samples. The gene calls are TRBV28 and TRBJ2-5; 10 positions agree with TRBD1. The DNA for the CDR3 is TGTGCCAGCAGTTATTTCGGGACAGGGGATGGAGAGACCCAGTACTTC. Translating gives CASSYFGTGDGETQYF.